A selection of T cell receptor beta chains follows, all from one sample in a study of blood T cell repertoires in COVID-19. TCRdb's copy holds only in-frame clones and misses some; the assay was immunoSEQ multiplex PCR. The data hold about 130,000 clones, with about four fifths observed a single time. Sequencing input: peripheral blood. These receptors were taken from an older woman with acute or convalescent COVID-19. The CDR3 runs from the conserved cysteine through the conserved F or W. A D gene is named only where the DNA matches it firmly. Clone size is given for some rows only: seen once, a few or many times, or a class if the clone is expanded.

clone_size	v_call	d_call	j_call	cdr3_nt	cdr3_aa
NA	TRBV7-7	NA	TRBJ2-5	TGTGCCAGCAGCCCGACGGGAGTGCAGGCAGAGACCCAGTACTTC	CASSPTGVQAETQYF
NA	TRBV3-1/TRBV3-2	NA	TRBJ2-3	TGTGCCAGCAGCCAAGTGGAAACGAGGGATACGCAGTATTTT	CASSQVETRDTQYF
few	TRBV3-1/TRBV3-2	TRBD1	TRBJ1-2	TGTGCCAGCAGTCAAAGGGGAAGACAGGGAAATGGCTACACCTTC	CASSQRGRQGNGYTF
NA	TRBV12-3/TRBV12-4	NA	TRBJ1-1	TGTGCCAGCAGCCTGACAGGGAACACTGAAGCTTTCTTT	CASSLTGNTEAFF
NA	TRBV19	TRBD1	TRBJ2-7	TGTGCCAGTATGCCTGGGGGCAGGGGGCAGTACGAGCAGTACTTC	CASMPGGRGQYEQYF
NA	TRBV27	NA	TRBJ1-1	TGTGCCAGCAGCTTCGCGGGGGGGGTTGAAGCTTTCTTT	CASSFAGGVEAFF
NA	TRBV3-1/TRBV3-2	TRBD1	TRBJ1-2	TGTGCCAGCAGCCTGACAGGGGGCGCGAATGAGAAAGGCTACACCTTC	CASSLTGGANEKGYTF
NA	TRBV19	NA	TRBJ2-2	TGTGCCAGTAGTGCCCTATCCGGGACACCGAACACCGGGGAGCTGTTTTTT	CASSALSGTPNTGELFF
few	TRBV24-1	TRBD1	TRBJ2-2	TGTGCCACCAGTGATATGGGACAGGACACCGGGGAGCTGTTTTTT	CATSDMGQDTGELFF
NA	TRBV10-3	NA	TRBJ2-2	TGTGCCATCAACCGCGGGGCAGCGAACACCGGGGAGCTGTTTTTT	CAINRGAANTGELFF
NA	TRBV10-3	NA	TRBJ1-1	TGTGCCATCAGTGAGGAAGGGGCCGGAGCTTTCTTT	CAISEEGAGAFF
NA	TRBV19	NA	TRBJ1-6	TGTGCCAGCACTCGAGGGGGGGGGCGCGATGGTTCACCCCTCCACTTT	CASTRGGGRDGSPLHF
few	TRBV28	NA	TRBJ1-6	TGTGCCAGCAGGGACATATATAATTCACCCCTCCACTTT	CASRDIYNSPLHF
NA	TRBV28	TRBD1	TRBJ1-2	TGTGCCAGCAGTGAGACAGGGTATGGCTACACCTTC	CASSETGYGYTF
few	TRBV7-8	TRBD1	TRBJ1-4	TGTGCCAGCAGCTTAAATTCACTCCGGGACAGAGAAAAACTGTTTTTT	CASSLNSLRDREKLFF
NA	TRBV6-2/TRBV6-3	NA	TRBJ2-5	TGTGCCAGCAGTTCCATACTAGACTCCCAAGAGACCCAGTACTTC	CASSSILDSQETQYF
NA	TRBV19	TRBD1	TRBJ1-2	TGTGCCAGTAGGCCCCGGGACAGGGGAGCTAACTATGGCTACACCTTC	CASRPRDRGANYGYTF
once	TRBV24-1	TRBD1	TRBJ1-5	TGTGCCACCAGTGAGGGGAGGACAGGTCGGAGCAATCAGCCCCAGCATTTT	CATSEGRTGRSNQPQHF
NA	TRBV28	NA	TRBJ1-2	TGTGCCAGCAGGAAGGGGAACTATGGCTACACCTTC	CASRKGNYGYTF
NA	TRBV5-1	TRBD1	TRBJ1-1	TGCGCCAGCGGAGACAGGGGTGATGAAGCTTTCTTT	CASGDRGDEAFF
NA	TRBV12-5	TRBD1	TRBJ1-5	TGTGCTAGTGGTTACTCCCAGGGGGCTTGGAATCAGCCCCAGCATTTT	CASGYSQGAWNQPQHF
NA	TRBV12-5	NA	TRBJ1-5	TGTGCTAGTGGTTTGTTAGACGGGCAGCCCCAGCATTTT	CASGLLDGQPQHF
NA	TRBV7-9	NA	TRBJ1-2	TGTGCCAGCTCAGCCCCCAAACAGGGTAACTATGGCTACACCTTC	CASSAPKQGNYGYTF
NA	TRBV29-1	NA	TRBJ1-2	TGCAGCGTTGTGGAAGGGAGAGGCTACACCTTC	CSVVEGRGYTF